This T cell receptor beta chain emerged from a study of OX40 agonist ivuxolimab in advanced cancers. Clones were sequenced by immunoSEQ multiplex PCR, and TCRdb holds only the in-frame ones, with some missing. The repertoire holds around 19,000 clones, with approximately 80% as singletons. Trimming took 0 bases from V and 2 from J, leaving 9 bases between them. Germline V CDR1 and CDR2: SGDLS, YYNGEE. This CDR3 region has 14 residues. Here the sequenced sample was CD4+ or CD8+ T cells sorted from blood, taken in a trial of the OX40 agonist ivuxolimab. This receptor was identified in an adult with an advanced solid tumor such as melanoma, head and neck, liver or kidney cancer. The chain employs TRBV9 and TRBJ2-7, with D tentatively TRBD1 (5 bases). The CDR3 DNA is TGTGCCAGCAGCGTAGGGTACAGGACCTACGAGCAGTACTTC. Translated, it gives CASSVGYRTYEQYF.